This TCR beta chain was recovered during a study of blood T cell repertoires in COVID-19. Participants reported their clinical history, and cohort assignment relied on those reports. The V and J ends lost 5 bases and 5 bases, in that order; junction bases with no gene match: 9. Germline CDR1 is MDHEN and CDR2 is SYDVKM. This CDR3 is 15 amino acids long. Here immunoSEQ multiplex PCR was the method, and the copy in TCRdb shows in-frame clones only, minus some. The table has about 280,000 clones, 90% seen once. The sample taken for sequencing was PBMCs or T cells enriched from blood (not recorded which). This clonotype was sampled from a woman aged 18-29 years with acute COVID-19. The chain carries TRBV28 and TRBJ2-1; 7 bases map to TRBD2. The CDR3: CASSKSLAEDNEQFF. The CDR3, as DNA: TGTGCCAGCAGTAAGTCGCTAGCGGAGGACAATGAGCAGTTCTTC.